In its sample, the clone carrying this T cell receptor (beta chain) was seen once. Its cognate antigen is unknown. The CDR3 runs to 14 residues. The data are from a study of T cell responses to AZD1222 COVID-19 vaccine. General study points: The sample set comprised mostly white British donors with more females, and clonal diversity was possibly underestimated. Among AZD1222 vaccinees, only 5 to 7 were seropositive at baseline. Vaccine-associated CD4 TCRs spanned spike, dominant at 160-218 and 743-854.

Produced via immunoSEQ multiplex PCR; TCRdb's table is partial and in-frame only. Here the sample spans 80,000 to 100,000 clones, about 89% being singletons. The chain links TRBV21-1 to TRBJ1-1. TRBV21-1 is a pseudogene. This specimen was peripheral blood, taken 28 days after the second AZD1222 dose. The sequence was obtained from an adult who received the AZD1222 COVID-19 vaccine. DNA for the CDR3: TGTGCCGGGCACCTCGGGACTCTTTGTACTGAAGCTTTCTTT. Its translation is CAGHLGTLCTEAFF.